The rows below give T cell receptor beta chains drawn from one sample of a study of cytomegalovirus exposure and HLA in healthy donors. Here immunoSEQ multiplex PCR was the method, and the copy in TCRdb shows in-frame clones only, minus some. The table shows under 150,000 clones, with 70% to 80% occurring only once. Sequencing used PBMCs. Receptors originate from a woman in her forties or fifties in good health and CMV-seronegative. Each CDR3 is given with its conserved first and last residue. The order of the fields is D gene, V gene, clone size, J gene, CDR3 protein, CDR3 DNA. The D gene is left open where the match is weak. Where a row states a size, it is once, few, many or the class of an expanded clone; other rows omit it.

TRBD1	TRBV7-9	-	TRBJ1-2	CASSIIQGGEGYTF	TGTGCCAGCAGCATAATACAGGGGGGAGAAGGCTACACCTTC
TRBD1	TRBV7-2	few	TRBJ1-4	CASSLGGQGEEKLFF	TGTGCCAGCAGCTTAGGGGGACAGGGGGAGGAAAAACTGTTTTTT
-	TRBV5-5	-	TRBJ1-2	CASSSTASNYGYTF	TGTGCCAGCAGCTCTACAGCCTCTAACTATGGCTACACCTTC
-	TRBV7-8	-	TRBJ1-2	CASSRDSNYGYTF	TGTGCCAGCAGCCGTGACAGTAACTATGGCTACACCTTC
TRBD1	TRBV6-6	-	TRBJ2-2	CASSFRTGVPGGELFF	TGTGCCAGCAGTTTTCGGACAGGGGTCCCGGGTGGGGAGCTGTTTTTT
-	TRBV7-2	-	TRBJ1-2	CASRGRVYGSYGYTF	TGTGCCAGCAGAGGCAGGGTCTATGGTTCCTATGGCTACACCTTC
-	TRBV30	-	TRBJ2-7	CAWKGVPTYEQYF	TGTGCCTGGAAGGGAGTCCCTACCTACGAGCAGTACTTC
TRBD1	TRBV6-5	-	TRBJ1-4	CASSSDRGIDEKLFF	TGTGCCAGCAGTTCAGACAGGGGAATCGATGAAAAACTGTTTTTT
TRBD1	TRBV5-5	-	TRBJ1-2	CASSGGGQGLGYTF	TGTGCCAGCAGCGGTGGGGGACAGGGTCTTGGCTACACCTTC
-	TRBV13	-	TRBJ1-6	CASSLGLRAGNSPLHF	TGTGCCAGCAGCTTAGGCCTGAGGGCTGGCAATTCACCCCTCCACTTT
TRBD2	TRBV4-1	-	TRBJ2-1	CASSPSSAGGQGEQFF	TGCGCCAGCAGCCCTAGTTCGGCGGGAGGCCAGGGTGAGCAGTTCTTC
TRBD1	TRBV9	-	TRBJ2-7	CASTPDGDRGYEQYF	TGTGCCAGCACCCCCGACGGGGACAGGGGCTACGAGCAGTACTTC
-	TRBV6-5	-	TRBJ2-7	CASSYSTVYEQYF	TGTGCCAGCAGTTATTCAACGGTCTACGAGCAGTACTTC
TRBD2	TRBV6-1	-	TRBJ2-1	CASSEVALAGGDEQFF	TGTGCCAGCAGTGAAGTCGCACTAGCGGGAGGCGATGAGCAGTTCTTC
-	TRBV19	-	TRBJ1-1	CASATPSWRSTEAFF	TGTGCCAGTGCGACCCCTTCTTGGAGGAGTACTGAAGCTTTCTTT
-	TRBV14	once	TRBJ2-2	CASSIPGPFNTGELFF	TGTGCCAGCAGCATACCGGGTCCCTTCAACACCGGGGAGCTGTTTTTT
-	TRBV7-2	-	TRBJ2-2	CASSTFRGANTGELFF	TGTGCCAGCAGCACATTTCGCGGAGCGAACACCGGGGAGCTGTTTTTT
TRBD2	TRBV30	-	TRBJ2-3	CAWNTYRGGNTDTQYF	TGTGCCTGGAATACCTACCGCGGGGGGAACACAGATACGCAGTATTTT
-	TRBV2	-	TRBJ2-1	CASLRSYNEQFF	TGTGCCAGCCTACGCTCCTACAATGAGCAGTTCTTC
TRBD2	TRBV10-3	-	TRBJ2-2	CAISDRRLAGEITYTGELFF	TGTGCCATCAGTGATCGGCGACTAGCGGGAGAAATTACGTACACCGGGGAGCTGTTTTTT
-	TRBV19	-	TRBJ1-1	CASSILAANTEAFF	TGTGCCAGTAGTATACTAGCAGCTAACACTGAAGCTTTCTTT
-	TRBV6-1	-	TRBJ2-7	CASGAATLRTTEQYF	TGTGCCAGCGGGGCTGCGACCCTCCGCACGACAGAGCAGTACTTC
-	TRBV7-2	-	TRBJ1-5	CASSLALERGRGQPQHF	TGTGCCAGCAGCTTAGCCCTGGAGCGGGGGCGCGGACAGCCCCAGCATTTT
-	TRBV9	-	TRBJ1-1	CASSVQGNGLSQAFF	TGTGCCAGCAGCGTACAGGGGAACGGCCTCTCTCAAGCTTTCTTT
-	TRBV6-7	-	TRBJ2-5	CASTREIAKGGETQYF	TGTGCCAGCACCCGCGAAATAGCAAAAGGCGGGGAGACCCAGTACTTC
-	TRBV6-1	once	TRBJ1-1	CASSEGAVWVTEAFF	TGTGCCAGCAGTGAAGGGGCAGTTTGGGTGACTGAAGCTTTCTTT
TRBD1	TRBV19	few	TRBJ2-3	CASREGQGAGDTQYF	TGTGCCAGTAGGGAGGGGCAGGGGGCGGGAGATACGCAGTATTTT
TRBD2	TRBV6-5	-	TRBJ2-5	CASSSGTSGPKTQYF	TGTGCCAGCAGTTCCGGGACTAGCGGCCCTAAGACCCAGTACTTC
-	TRBV4-1	-	TRBJ1-3	CASSQDLRVLVSGNTIYF	TGCGCCAGCAGCCAAGACCTCAGGGTCCTCGTCTCTGGAAACACCATATATTTT
TRBD1	TRBV29-1	-	TRBJ1-1	CSVEARTGGSEAFF	TGCAGCGTTGAAGCACGAACAGGGGGGTCTGAAGCTTTCTTT
TRBD2	TRBV5-4	-	TRBJ2-2	CASSLGAGVSGELFF	TGTGCCAGCAGCTTGGGAGCGGGAGTCTCCGGGGAGCTGTTTTTT
TRBD1	TRBV6-5	-	TRBJ1-1	CASTVTGDHTEAFF	TGTGCCAGCACCGTCACAGGGGACCACACTGAAGCTTTCTTT
-	TRBV5-6	-	TRBJ1-2	CASSVLRGGYTF	TGTGCCAGCAGCGTACTCAGGGGCGGCTACACCTTC
-	TRBV27	-	TRBJ1-5	CASSLGGDQPQHF	TGTGCCAGCAGTTTAGGGGGCGATCAGCCCCAGCATTTT
-	TRBV19	-	TRBJ2-2	CASSIGAGLPITGELFF	TGTGCCAGTAGTATAGGGGCGGGCTTACCAATTACGGGGGAGCTGTTTTTT
TRBD1	TRBV5-1	-	TRBJ2-7	CASSLVVSGQGAYEQYF	TGCGCCAGCAGCTTGGTCGTGTCGGGACAGGGGGCCTACGAGCAGTACTTC
-	TRBV6-1	-	TRBJ1-2	CASSDLGATSGYTF	TGTGCCAGCAGTGACTTAGGGGCGACTTCTGGCTACACCTTC
TRBD1	TRBV30	-	TRBJ1-2	CAWSPGGRYGYTF	TGTGCCTGGAGTCCAGGGGGGAGGTATGGCTACACCTTC
-	TRBV9	few	TRBJ1-2	CASSEAEGGRGYTF	TGTGCCAGCAGCGAAGCGGAGGGAGGACGTGGCTACACCTTC
-	TRBV9	-	TRBJ1-2	CASGGDTVAYGYTF	TGTGCCAGCGGCGGGGACACCGTAGCCTATGGCTACACCTTC
-	TRBV28	-	TRBJ1-2	CAIHSGLIANYGYTF	TGTGCCATACATTCGGGGTTGATCGCTAACTATGGCTACACCTTC
TRBD1	TRBV5-1	-	TRBJ1-2	CASSSGTGTNYGYPF	TGCGCCAGCAGCAGCGGGACAGGGACGAACTATGGCTACCCCTTC
TRBD1	TRBV25-1	-	TRBJ2-6	CATSRTGFGGANVLTF	TGTGCCACCTCCCGGACAGGGTTTGGTGGGGCCAACGTCCTGACTTTC
-	TRBV9	-	TRBJ1-1	CASSDPQGSIGEAFF	TGTGCCAGCAGCGACCCCCAGGGTAGTATCGGTGAAGCTTTCTTT
TRBD1	TRBV4-2	-	TRBJ2-3	CASSSGGEWADTQYF	TGTGCCAGCAGCTCAGGGGGAGAGTGGGCAGATACGCAGTATTTT
-	TRBV25-1	-	TRBJ2-1	CASSNLLSNEQFF	TGTGCCAGCAGTAATCTTTTGAGTAATGAGCAGTTCTTC
-	TRBV10-3	-	TRBJ1-2	CAISESRGLGGYTF	TGTGCCATCAGTGAGTCCCGGGGTCTTGGGGGCTACACCTTC
-	TRBV7-9	-	TRBJ1-1	CASRMGGTEAFF	TGTGCCAGCAGGATGGGGGGCACTGAAGCTTTCTTT
TRBD1	TRBV19	-	TRBJ2-7	CASSMSTGTYEQYF	TGTGCCAGTAGTATGTCGACAGGGACCTACGAGCAGTACTTC
TRBD1	TRBV7-2	-	TRBJ1-5	CASSPRTGLGNQPQHF	TGTGCCAGCAGCCCAAGGACAGGGTTGGGCAATCAGCCCCAGCATTTT
-	TRBV5-1	-	TRBJ2-5	CASSLRGVETQYF	TGCGCCAGCAGCTTGCGAGGAGTAGAGACCCAGTACTTC
TRBD1	TRBV30	-	TRBJ2-7	CAWDSTGGYEQYF	TGTGCCTGGGACTCGACAGGGGGCTACGAGCAGTACTTC
TRBD1	TRBV6-1	-	TRBJ2-3	CASSDNTGGTDTQYF	TGTGCCAGCAGTGACAACACAGGGGGCACAGATACGCAGTATTTT